This is a list of T cell receptor beta chains from one sample in a study of T cells in Graves' hyperthyroidism and ophthalmopathy. MiXCR, applied by TCRdb to the multiplex PCR reads, yields one record per CDR3 protein. The repertoire includes 490,000 or so distinct CDR3 sequences, 16% of them detected once, and approximately 32% sits in the top ten. The sequenced material came from blood. The receptors were gathered from a woman between 25 and 40 years old with Graves' ophthalmopathy. CDR3s include the opening cysteine and the closing phenylalanine or tryptophan. The D gene is left open where the match is weak. Rows may omit the clone size; those that give it use once, few, many or a size class.

v_call	j_call	d_call	clone_size	cdr3_aa	cdr3_nt
TRBV9	TRBJ2-5	TRBD2	many	CASSVGLAGGFSGTQYF	TGTGCCAGCAGCGTAGGGCTAGCGGGAGGGTTTAGCGGGACCCAGTACTTC
TRBV29-1	TRBJ2-7	-	-	CSVGPGIYEQYF	TGCAGCGTTGGTCCCGGGATCTACGAGCAGTACTTC
TRBV15	TRBJ2-1	-	-	CATSRARNEQFF	TGTGCCACCAGCAGAGCCCGCAATGAGCAGTTCTTC
TRBV20-1	TRBJ2-3	TRBD1	-	CSAPQPAPRTGGTTDTQYF	TGCAGTGCTCCCCAGCCCGCCCCCCGGACAGGGGGCACTACAGATACGCAGTATTTT
TRBV7-3	TRBJ2-1	TRBD2	-	CASSLGLAGVVNEQFF	TGTGCCAGCAGCTTGGGACTAGCGGGAGTTGTGAATGAGCAGTTCTTC
TRBV25-1	TRBJ1-5	-	-	CASSGRGARAGQPQHF	TGTGCCAGCAGTGGGAGAGGCGCCAGGGCAGGACAGCCCCAGCATTTT
TRBV7-9	TRBJ2-1	TRBD1	-	CASSLRNNRGEPNEQFF	TGTGCCAGCAGCCTGAGAAATAACAGGGGTGAGCCCAATGAGCAGTTCTTC
TRBV30	TRBJ1-5	-	many	CAWSVPGPYQPQHF	TGTGCCTGGAGTGTACCGGGGCCTTATCAGCCCCAGCATTTT
TRBV11-3	TRBJ2-2	-	-	CASSRAGRNTGELFF	TGTGCCAGCAGCCGGGCCGGGAGGAACACCGGGGAGCTGTTTTTT
TRBV7-2	TRBJ2-1	-	many	CASSLHPGAGNNEQFF	TGTGCCAGCAGCTTACACCCAGGGGCAGGAAACAATGAGCAGTTCTTC
TRBV30	TRBJ1-2	TRBD1	few	CAWSVGQGRKTNYGYTF	TGTGCCTGGAGTGTGGGACAGGGCAGGAAGACCAACTATGGCTACACCTTC
TRBV7-8	TRBJ2-3	-	many	CASSFSVPDTDTQYF	TGTGCCAGCAGCTTTTCCGTTCCGGACACAGATACGCAGTATTTT
TRBV19	TRBJ1-2	TRBD1	many	CASRMDRGNYGYTF	TGTGCCAGTAGGATGGACAGGGGAAACTATGGCTACACCTTC
TRBV30	TRBJ2-5	-	many	CAWSGWETQYF	TGTGCCTGGAGTGGGTGGGAGACCCAGTACTTC
TRBV20-1	TRBJ1-1	-	many	CSARDRVYPFEAFF	TGCAGTGCTAGAGACAGGGTTTATCCCTTTGAAGCTTTCTTT
TRBV19	TRBJ1-5	-	-	CASSKQLGQPQHF	TGTGCCAGTAGTAAGCAGTTAGGTCAGCCCCAGCATTTT
TRBV6-2/TRBV6-3	TRBJ2-2	TRBD2	-	CASSAGLPNTGELFF	TGTGCCAGCAGTGCGGGACTACCGAACACCGGGGAGCTGTTTTTT